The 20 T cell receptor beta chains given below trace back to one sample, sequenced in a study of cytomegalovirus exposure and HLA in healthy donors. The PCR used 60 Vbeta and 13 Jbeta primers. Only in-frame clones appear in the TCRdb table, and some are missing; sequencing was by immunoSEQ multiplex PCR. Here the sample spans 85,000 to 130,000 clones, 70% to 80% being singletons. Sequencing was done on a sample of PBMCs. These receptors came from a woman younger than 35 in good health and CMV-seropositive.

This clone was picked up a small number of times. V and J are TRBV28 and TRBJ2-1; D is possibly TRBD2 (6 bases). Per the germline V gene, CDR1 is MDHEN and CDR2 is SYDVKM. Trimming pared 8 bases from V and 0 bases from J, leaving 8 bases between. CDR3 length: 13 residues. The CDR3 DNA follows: TGTGCCAGCTTGACTAGCTCCTACAATGAGCAGTTCTTC. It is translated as CASLTSSYNEQFF.

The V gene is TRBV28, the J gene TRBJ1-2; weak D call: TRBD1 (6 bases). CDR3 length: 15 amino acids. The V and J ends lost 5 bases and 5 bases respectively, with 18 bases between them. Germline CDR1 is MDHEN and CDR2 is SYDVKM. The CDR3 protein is CASSGIRQAVYGYTF. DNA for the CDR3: TGTGCCAGCAGTGGAATTCGACAGGCTGTTTATGGCTACACCTTC.

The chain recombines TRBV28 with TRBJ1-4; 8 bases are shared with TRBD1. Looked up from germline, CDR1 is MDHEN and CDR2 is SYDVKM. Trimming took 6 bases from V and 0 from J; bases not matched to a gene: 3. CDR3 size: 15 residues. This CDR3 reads CASRTGEATNEKLFF. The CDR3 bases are TGTGCCAGCAGGACAGGGGAGGCAACTAATGAAAAACTGTTTTTT.

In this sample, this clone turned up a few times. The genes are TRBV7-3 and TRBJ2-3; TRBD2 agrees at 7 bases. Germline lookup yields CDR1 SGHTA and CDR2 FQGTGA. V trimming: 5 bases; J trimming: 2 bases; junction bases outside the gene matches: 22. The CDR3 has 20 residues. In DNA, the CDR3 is TGTGCCAGCAGCGGAGGAAAGCGGGAAACTCCCCCACGAGACACAGATACGCAGTATTTT. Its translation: CASSGGKRETPPRDTDTQYF.

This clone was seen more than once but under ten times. The CDR3 coding sequence is TGTGCCAGCAGCCCGCTGCGCAGGACTAGCGGGGCCTCCTACGAGCAGTACTTC. It is translated as CASSPLRRTSGASYEQYF. J is TRBJ2-7 and V is TRBV11-2; TRBD2 matches at 12 bases. The CDR3 runs 18 residues. Per the germline V gene, CDR1 is SGHAT and CDR2 is FQNNGV. J gave up 0 bases and V 5 bases, and 11 bases lay outside the gene matches. The full variable domain, rest sourced from reference TRBV11-2 and TRBJ2-7, is EAGVAQSPRYKIIEKRQSVAFWCNPISGHATLYWYQQILGQGPKLLIQFQNNGVVDDSQLPKDRFSAERLKGVDSTLKIQPAKLEDSAVYLCASSPLRRTSGASYEQYFGPGTRLTVT.

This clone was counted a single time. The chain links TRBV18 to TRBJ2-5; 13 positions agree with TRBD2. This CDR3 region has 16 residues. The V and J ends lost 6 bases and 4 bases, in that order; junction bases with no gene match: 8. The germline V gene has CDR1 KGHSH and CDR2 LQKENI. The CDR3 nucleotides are TGTGCCAGCTCGTACGGACTAGCGGGAGTCGGAGAGACCCAGTACTTC. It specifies CASSYGLAGVGETQYF.

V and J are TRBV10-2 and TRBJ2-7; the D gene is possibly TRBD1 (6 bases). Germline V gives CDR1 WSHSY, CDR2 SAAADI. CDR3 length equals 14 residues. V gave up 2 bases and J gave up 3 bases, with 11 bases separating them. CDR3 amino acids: CASSEPGHNYEQYF. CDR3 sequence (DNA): TGCGCCAGCAGTGAGCCGGGACACAACTACGAGCAGTACTTC.

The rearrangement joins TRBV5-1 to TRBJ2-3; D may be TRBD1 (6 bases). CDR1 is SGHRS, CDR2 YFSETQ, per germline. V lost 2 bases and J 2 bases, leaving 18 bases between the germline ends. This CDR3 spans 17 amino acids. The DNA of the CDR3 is TGCGCCAGCAGCTTCGCCGAGGGGGTGGGCTTCACAGATACGCAGTATTTT. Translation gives CASSFAEGVGFTDTQYF.

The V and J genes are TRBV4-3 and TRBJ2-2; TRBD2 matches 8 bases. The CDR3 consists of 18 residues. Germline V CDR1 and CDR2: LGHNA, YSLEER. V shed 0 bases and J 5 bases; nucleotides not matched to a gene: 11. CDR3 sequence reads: CASSQEGPRRLATGELFF. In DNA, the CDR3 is TGCGCCAGCAGCCAAGAGGGCCCCCGGCGACTAGCGACCGGGGAGCTGTTTTTT.

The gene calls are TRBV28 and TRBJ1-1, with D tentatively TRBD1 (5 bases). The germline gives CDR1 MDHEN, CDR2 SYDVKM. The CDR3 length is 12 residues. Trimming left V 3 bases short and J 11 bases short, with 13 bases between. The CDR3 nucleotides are TGTGCCAGCAGTTTCGGGGGTCTGCAGGCTTTCTTT. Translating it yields CASSFGGLQAFF.

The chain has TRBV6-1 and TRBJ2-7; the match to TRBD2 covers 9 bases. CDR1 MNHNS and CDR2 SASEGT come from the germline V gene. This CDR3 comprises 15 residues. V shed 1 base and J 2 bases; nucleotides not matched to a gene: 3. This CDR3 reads CASSEELAGAYEQYF. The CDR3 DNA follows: TGTGCCAGCAGTGAAGAGTTAGCGGGAGCCTACGAGCAGTACTTC.

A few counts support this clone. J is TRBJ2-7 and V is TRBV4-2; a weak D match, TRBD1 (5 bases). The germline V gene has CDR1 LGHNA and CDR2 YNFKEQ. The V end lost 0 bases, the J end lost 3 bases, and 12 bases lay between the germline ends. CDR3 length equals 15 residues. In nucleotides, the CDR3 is TGTGCCAGCAGCCAAGAAACTACCAGGGTCTACGAGCAGTACTTC. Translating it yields CASSQETTRVYEQYF.

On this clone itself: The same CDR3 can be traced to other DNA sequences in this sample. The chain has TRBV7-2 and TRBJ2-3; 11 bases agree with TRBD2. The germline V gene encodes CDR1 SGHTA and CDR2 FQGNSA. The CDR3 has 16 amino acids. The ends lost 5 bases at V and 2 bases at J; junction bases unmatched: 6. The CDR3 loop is CASSLGTSGFTDTQYF. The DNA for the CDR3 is TGTGCCAGCAGCCTCGGGACTAGCGGATTCACAGATACGCAGTATTTT. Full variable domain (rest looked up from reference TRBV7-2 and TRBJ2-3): GAGVSQSPSNKVTEKGKDVELRCDPISGHTALYWYRQSLGQGLEFLIYFQGNSAPDKSGLPSDRFSAERTGGSVSTLTIQRTQQEDSAVYLCASSLGTSGFTDTQYFGPGTRLTVL.

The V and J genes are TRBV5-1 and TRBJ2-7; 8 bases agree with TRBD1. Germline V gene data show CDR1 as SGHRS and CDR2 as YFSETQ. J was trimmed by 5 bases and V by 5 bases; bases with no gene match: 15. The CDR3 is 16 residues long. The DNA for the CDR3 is TGCGCCAGCAGAATGACCCCCGGGACAGGCTCAAACGAGCAGTACTTC. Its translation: CASRMTPGTGSNEQYF.

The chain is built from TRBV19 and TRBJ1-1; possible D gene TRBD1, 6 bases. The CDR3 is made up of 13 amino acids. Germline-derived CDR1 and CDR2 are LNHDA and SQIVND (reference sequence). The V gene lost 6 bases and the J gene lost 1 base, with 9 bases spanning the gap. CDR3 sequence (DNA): TGTGCCAGTAGCGGACAGAAGAACACTGAAGCTTTCTTT. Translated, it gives CASSGQKNTEAFF.

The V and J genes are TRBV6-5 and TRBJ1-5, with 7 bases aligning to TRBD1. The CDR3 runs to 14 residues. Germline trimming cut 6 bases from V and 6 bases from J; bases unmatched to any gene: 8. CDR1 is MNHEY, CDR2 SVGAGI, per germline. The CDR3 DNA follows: TGTGCCAGCAGCCGAACAGGGGTAGGTCAGCCCCAGCATTTT. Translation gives CASSRTGVGQPQHF.

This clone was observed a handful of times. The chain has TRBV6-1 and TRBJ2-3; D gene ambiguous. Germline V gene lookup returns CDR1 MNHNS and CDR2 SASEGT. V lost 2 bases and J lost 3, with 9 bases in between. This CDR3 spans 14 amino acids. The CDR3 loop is CASSETQETDTQYF. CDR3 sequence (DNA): TGTGCCAGCAGTGAAACCCAGGAAACAGATACGCAGTATTTT.

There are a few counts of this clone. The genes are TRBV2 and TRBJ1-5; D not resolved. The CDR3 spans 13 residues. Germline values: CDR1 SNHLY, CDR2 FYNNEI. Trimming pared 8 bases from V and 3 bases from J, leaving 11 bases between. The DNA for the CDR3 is TGTGCCAGCGGTGCAGTAAACAATCAGCCCCAGCATTTT. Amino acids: CASGAVNNQPQHF.

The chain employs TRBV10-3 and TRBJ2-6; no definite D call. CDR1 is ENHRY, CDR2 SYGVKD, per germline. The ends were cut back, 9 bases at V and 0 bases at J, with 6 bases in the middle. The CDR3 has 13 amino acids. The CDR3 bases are TGTGCCATTGCAGACTCTGGGGCCAACGTCCTGACTTTC. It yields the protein CAIADSGANVLTF.

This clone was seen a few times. CDR3 sequence reads: CASSIWGEGQAREKLFF. The CDR3 DNA follows: TGTGCCAGTAGTATTTGGGGGGAAGGTCAGGCTCGTGAAAAACTGTTTTTT. The chain recombines TRBV19 with TRBJ1-4, with a weak D call TRBD1 (5 bases). V was clipped by 3 bases and J by 7 bases, with 21 bases between them. Germline V gene sequence: CDR1 LNHDA, CDR2 SQIVND (reference sequence). The CDR3 length is 17 residues.